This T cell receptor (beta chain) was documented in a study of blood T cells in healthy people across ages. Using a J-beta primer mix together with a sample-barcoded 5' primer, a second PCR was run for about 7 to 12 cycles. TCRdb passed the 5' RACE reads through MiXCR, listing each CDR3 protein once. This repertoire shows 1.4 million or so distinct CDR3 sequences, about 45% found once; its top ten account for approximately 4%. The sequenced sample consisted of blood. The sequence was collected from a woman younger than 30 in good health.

The CDR3 nucleotides are TGTGCCATCAGTGAGTCTGCGACAGTAAAGAATGAGCAGTACTTC. Amino acids: CAISESATVKNEQYF. The chain couples TRBV10-3 to TRBJ2-7; TRBD1 might be the D (5 bases). V was clipped by 0 bases and J by 7 bases, with 16 bases between them. The CDR3 has 15 residues. Looked up from germline, CDR1 is ENHRY and CDR2 is SYGVKD.